This T cell receptor (beta chain) was captured in a study of blood T cell repertoires in COVID-19. Study-level information: Samples representing acute and convalescent COVID-19 were sourced from the United States, Italy and Spain. PBMCs, B-cell-depleted T cells, or T cells were the source of the cDNA or gDNA that made up the material.

Authors' processing steps: Amplification with reference gene primers provided the estimates of nucleated cell counts. Clones were sequenced by immunoSEQ multiplex PCR, and TCRdb holds only the in-frame ones, with some missing. The V and J calls and clone size are taken from that table; D and trimming were inferred from the DNA. The sample lists approximately 230,000 clones; approximately 80% were seen once. CDR1 SGHRS and CDR2 YFSETQ come from the germline V gene. V was clipped by 0 bases and J by 1 base, with 7 bases between them. The CDR3 consists of 14 residues. The chain links TRBV5-1 to TRBJ1-1; the D is unclear. The material sequenced was peripheral blood. This receptor was obtained from a man aged 25 to 40 with active or convalescent COVID-19. The CDR3 DNA follows: TGCGCCAGCAGCTTGGGGGCAGGGAACACTGAAGCTTTCTTT. It translates to CASSLGAGNTEAFF.